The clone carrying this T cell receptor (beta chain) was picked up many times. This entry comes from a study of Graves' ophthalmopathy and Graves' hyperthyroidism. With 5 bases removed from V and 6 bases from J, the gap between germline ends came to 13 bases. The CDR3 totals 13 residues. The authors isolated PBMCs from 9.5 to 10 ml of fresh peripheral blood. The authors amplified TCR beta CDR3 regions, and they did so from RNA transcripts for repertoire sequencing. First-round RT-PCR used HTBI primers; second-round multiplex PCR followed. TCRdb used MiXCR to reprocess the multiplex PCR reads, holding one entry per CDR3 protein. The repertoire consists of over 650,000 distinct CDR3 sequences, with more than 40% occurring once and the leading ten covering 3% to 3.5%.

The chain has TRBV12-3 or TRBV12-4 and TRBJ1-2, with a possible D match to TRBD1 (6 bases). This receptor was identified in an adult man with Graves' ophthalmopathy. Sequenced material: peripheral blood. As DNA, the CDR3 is TGTGCCAGCAGTCCCCTAGGGGGGCATGGCTACACCTTC. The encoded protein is CASSPLGGHGYTF.